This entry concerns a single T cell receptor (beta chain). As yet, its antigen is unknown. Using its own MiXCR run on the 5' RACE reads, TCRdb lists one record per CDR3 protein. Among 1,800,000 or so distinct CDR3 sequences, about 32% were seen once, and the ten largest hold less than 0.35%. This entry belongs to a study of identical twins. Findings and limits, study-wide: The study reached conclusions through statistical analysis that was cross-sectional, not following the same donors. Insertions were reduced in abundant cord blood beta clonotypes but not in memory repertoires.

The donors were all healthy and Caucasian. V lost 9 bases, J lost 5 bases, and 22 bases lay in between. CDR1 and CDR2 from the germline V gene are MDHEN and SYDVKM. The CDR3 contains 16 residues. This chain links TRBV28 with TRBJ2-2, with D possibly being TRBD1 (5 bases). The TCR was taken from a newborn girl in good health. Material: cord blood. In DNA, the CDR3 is TGTGCCAGTCAAATTGAGGTGGGGCTCAGGACCGGGGAGCTGTTTTTT. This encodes CASQIEVGLRTGELFF.